This TCR beta chain comes out of a study of cytomegalovirus exposure and HLA in healthy donors. The V end lost 4 bases, the J end lost 6 bases, and 13 bases lay between the germline ends. The germline V gene has CDR1 SQVTM and CDR2 ANQGSEA. The CDR3 is 12 residues long. Produced via immunoSEQ multiplex PCR; TCRdb's table is partial and in-frame only. The sample comprises about 89,000 clones, 84% of which are singletons, and 12% rests with the top ten. Study-level points and caveats: The authors enumerated over 150 TCR beta chains as linked to cytomegalovirus.

Turning to this clone: Its matching antigen is unknown.

This TCR came from a young woman in good health and CMV-seropositive. The sample taken for sequencing was PBMCs. The J gene is TRBJ2-7, the V gene TRBV29-1; the D gene is possibly TRBD2 (6 bases). The CDR3 reads CSVARREAEQYF. In DNA form, the CDR3 reads TGCAGCGTTGCCCGCAGGGAGGCCGAGCAGTACTTC.